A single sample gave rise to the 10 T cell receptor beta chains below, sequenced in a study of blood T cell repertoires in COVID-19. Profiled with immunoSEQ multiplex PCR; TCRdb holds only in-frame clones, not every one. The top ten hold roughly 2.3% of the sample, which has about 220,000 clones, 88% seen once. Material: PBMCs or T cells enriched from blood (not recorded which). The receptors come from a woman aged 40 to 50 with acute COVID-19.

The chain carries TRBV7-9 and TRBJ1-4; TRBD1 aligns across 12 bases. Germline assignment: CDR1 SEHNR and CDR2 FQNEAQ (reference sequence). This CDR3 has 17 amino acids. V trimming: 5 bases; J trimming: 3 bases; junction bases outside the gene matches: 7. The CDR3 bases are TGTGCCAGCAGCACCGGGACAGGGGGCAGCCCTAATGAAAAACTGTTTTTT. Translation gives CASSTGTGGSPNEKLFF.

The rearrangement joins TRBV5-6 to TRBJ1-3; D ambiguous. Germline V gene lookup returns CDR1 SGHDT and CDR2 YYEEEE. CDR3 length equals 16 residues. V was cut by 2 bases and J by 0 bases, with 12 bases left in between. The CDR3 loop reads CASSFSPLSSGNTIYF. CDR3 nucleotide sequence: TGTGCCAGCAGCTTTTCACCCCTTAGCTCTGGAAACACCATATATTTT.

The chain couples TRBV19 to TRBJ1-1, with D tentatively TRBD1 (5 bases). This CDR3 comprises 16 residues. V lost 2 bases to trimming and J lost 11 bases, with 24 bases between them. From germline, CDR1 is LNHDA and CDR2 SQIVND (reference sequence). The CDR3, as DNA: TGTGCCAGTAGTATATCCCAGGGCTCCCCCCCTACGTGGGCTTTCTTT. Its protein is CASSISQGSPPTWAFF. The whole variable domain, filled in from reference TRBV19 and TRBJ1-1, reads DGGITQSPKYLFRKEGQNVTLSCEQNLNHDAMYWYRQDPGQGLRLIYYSQIVNDFQKGDIAEGYSVSREKKESFPLTVTSAQKNPTAFYLCASSISQGSPPTWAFFGQGTRLTVV.

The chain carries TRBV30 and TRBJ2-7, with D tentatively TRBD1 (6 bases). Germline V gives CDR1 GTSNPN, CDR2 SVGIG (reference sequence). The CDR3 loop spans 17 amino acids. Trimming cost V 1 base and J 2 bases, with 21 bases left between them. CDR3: CAWSAYPGTRITYEQYF. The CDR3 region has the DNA TGTGCCTGGAGTGCCTACCCTGGGACACGGATTACCTACGAGCAGTACTTC.

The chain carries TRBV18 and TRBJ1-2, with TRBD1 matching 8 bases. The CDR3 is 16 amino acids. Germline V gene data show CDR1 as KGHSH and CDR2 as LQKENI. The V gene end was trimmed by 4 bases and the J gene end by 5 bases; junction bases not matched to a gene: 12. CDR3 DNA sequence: TGTGCCAGCTCACAGCGACAGGGGCCCTTGGAGTATGGCTACACCTTC. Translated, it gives CASSQRQGPLEYGYTF.

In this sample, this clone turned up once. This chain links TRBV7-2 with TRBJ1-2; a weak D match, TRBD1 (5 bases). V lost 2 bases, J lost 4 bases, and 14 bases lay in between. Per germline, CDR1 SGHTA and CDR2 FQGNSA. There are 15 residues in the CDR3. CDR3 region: CASSLLGPGLYGYTF. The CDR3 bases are TGTGCCAGCAGCTTACTGGGCCCGGGACTCTATGGCTACACCTTC.

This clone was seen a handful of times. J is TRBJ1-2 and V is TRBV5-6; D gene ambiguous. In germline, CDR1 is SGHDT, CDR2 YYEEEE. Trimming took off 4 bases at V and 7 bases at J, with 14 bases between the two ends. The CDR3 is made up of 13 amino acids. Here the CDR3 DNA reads TGTGCCAGCAGCCTGGGTCGGTATACTGGCTACACCTTC. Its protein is CASSLGRYTGYTF.

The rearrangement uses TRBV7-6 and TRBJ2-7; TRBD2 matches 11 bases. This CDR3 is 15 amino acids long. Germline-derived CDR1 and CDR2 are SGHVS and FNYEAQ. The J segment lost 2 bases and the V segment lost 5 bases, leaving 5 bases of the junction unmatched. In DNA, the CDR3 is TGTGCCAGCAGCCCCCAGACTAGCGGGACCTACGAGCAGTACTTC. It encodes CASSPQTSGTYEQYF.

This chain's CDR3 is CATSPLGGLATDTQYF. CDR3 nucleotides: TGTGCCACCAGCCCCCTTGGGGGACTAGCGACAGATACGCAGTATTTT. The chain joins TRBV15 to TRBJ2-3, with 10 bases that match TRBD2. Germline V lookup: CDR1 LNHNV, CDR2 YYDKDF (reference sequence). This CDR3 is 16 amino acids long. V lost 5 bases, J lost 3 bases, and 8 bases stayed unmatched.

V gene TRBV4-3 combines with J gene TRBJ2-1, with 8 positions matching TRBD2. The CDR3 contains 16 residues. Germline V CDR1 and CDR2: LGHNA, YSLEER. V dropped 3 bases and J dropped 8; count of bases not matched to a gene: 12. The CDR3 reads CASSQDERGTWDEQFF. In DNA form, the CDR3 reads TGCGCCAGCAGCCAGGATGAGCGGGGGACCTGGGATGAGCAGTTCTTC.